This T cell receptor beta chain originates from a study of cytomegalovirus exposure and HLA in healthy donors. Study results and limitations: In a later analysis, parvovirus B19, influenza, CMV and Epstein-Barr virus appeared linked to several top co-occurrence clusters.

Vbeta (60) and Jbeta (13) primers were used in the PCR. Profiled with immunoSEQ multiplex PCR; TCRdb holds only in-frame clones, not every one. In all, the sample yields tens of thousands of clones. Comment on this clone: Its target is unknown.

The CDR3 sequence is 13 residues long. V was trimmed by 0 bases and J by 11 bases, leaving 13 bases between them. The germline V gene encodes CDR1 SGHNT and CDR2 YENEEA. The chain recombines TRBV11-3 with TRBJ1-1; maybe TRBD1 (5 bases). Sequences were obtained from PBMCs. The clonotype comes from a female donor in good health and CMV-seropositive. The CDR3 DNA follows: TGTGCCAGCAGCTTAGATTTATCCCGGGGGGCTTTCTTT. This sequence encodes CASSLDLSRGAFF.